Listed below are T cell receptor beta chains from one sample, sequenced in a study of blood T cell repertoires in COVID-19. Assay used: immunoSEQ multiplex PCR; TCRdb lists only in-frame clones, some missing. In the table there are 30,000 or so clones, around 85% of which are singletons. Specimen: peripheral blood. The receptor set was obtained from a woman over 75 with active or convalescent COVID-19. CDR3s include the opening cysteine and the closing phenylalanine or tryptophan. Fields, in order: V gene, D gene, clone size, J gene, CDR3 DNA, CDR3 protein. D genes are given only for firm matches. Size is stated for part of the rows, as once, few or many counts, or as a class when the clone is expanded.

>TRBV28|.|.|TRBJ2-3
TGTGCCAGCAGTCCTTCTGACGGGAGAGATACGCAGTATTTT
CASSPSDGRDTQYF
>TRBV5-1|TRBD1|.|TRBJ1-2
TGCGCCAGCAGCACCCCGGGACAGGGCTATGGCTACACCTTC
CASSTPGQGYGYTF
>TRBV18|.|.|TRBJ2-6
TGTGCCAGCTCACCACTTGGGGCGAACTCTGGGGCCAACGTCCTGACTTTC
CASSPLGANSGANVLTF
>TRBV3-1/TRBV3-2|.|.|TRBJ2-7
TGTGCCAGCAGCCTGAGAGAACTTGAATACGAGCAGTACTTC
CASSLRELEYEQYF
>TRBV3-1/TRBV3-2|TRBD1|.|TRBJ1-2
TGTGCCAGCAGCCTAGGGGCGACAGGGGGCAACTATGGCTACACCTTC
CASSLGATGGNYGYTF
>TRBV7-8|.|once|TRBJ2-3
TGTGCCAGCAGTCTGTATATATTAAACACAGATACGCAGTATTTT
CASSLYILNTDTQYF
>TRBV3-1/TRBV3-2|.|.|TRBJ1-2
TGTGCCAGCAGCCAAGAGACCCGGGGTGGCTACACCTTC
CASSQETRGGYTF
>TRBV2|.|.|TRBJ2-7
TGTGCCAGTAGGAGCCGACAGAGCTCCTACGAGCAGTACTTC
CASRSRQSSYEQYF
>TRBV4-1|TRBD2|few|TRBJ2-1
TGCGCCAGCAGCCTGTTCCTAGCGGGGGAATACAATGAGCAGTTCTTC
CASSLFLAGEYNEQFF
>TRBV19|.|.|TRBJ2-6
TGTGCCAGTAGTATCAGGGGGGCTGGGGCCAACGTCCTGACTTTC
CASSIRGAGANVLTF
>TRBV18|.|.|TRBJ2-7
TGTGCCAGCTCACCACCGGCAGGGACCTACGAGCAGTACTTC
CASSPPAGTYEQYF
>TRBV7-8|TRBD1|.|TRBJ1-4
TGTGCCAGCAGCGAGACAGGGAATAATGAAAAACTGTTTTTT
CASSETGNNEKLFF
>TRBV2|TRBD1|.|TRBJ2-5
TGTGCCAGCAGCCGGGACAGGGGTGAGACCCAGTACTTC
CASSRDRGETQYF
>TRBV5-6|TRBD1|.|TRBJ1-5
TGTGCCAGCAGCAGTGAACGGGACAGGGCGCCCCAGCATTTT
CASSSERDRAPQHF
>TRBV16|.|.|TRBJ1-1
TGTGCCAGCAGCCTCAAGGAGGGTACTGAAGCTTTCTTT
CASSLKEGTEAFF
>TRBV2|TRBD1|few|TRBJ1-5
TGTGCCAGCAGGAAGGGGACAGACGAATATAGCAATCAGCCCCAGCATTTT
CASRKGTDEYSNQPQHF
>TRBV6-5|.|few|TRBJ1-1
TGTGCCAGCAGTCCTCTCCCGACAGGGAACACTGAAGCTTTCTTT
CASSPLPTGNTEAFF
>TRBV20-1|.|.|TRBJ1-5
TGCAGTGCTAGTCGGGGAAATCAGCCCCAGCATTTT
CSASRGNQPQHF
>TRBV5-1|TRBD2|.|TRBJ2-1
TGCGCCAGCACAGCGGGGGGCTACAATGAGCAGTTCTTC
CASTAGGYNEQFF
>TRBV11-2|.|.|TRBJ1-1
TGTGCCAGCAGCTATGGGGAGGGAGGTAGAGCTTTCTTT
CASSYGEGGRAFF
>TRBV7-9|.|.|TRBJ1-6
TGTGCCAGCAGCTTGGACTTCCGGTCCGGGGTTGGTTCACCCCTCCACTTT
CASSLDFRSGVGSPLHF
>TRBV7-3|TRBD2|few|TRBJ2-1
TGTGCCAGCAGCTTGGGGGCTAGCGGGAGTAATGAGCAGTTCTTC
CASSLGASGSNEQFF
>TRBV5-8|.|.|TRBJ1-2
TGTGCCAGCAGCTTGGCCACAGGGAGCTACACCTTC
CASSLATGSYTF
>TRBV7-9|TRBD2|.|TRBJ2-3
TGTGCCAGCAGCTCACTAGCGGGAGGCAGGGATACGCAGTATTTT
CASSSLAGGRDTQYF
>TRBV6-5|TRBD1|.|TRBJ2-7
TGTGCCAGCAGTAGACCGGGACAGGGACCCTACGAGCAGTACTTC
CASSRPGQGPYEQYF
>TRBV5-5|.|once|TRBJ2-2
TGTGCCAGCAGCTCTGGACAGTATCTGACCGGGGAGCTGTTTTTT
CASSSGQYLTGELFF
>TRBV2|TRBD1|.|TRBJ2-1
TGTGCCAGCATGCGGACAGGGCCTTTTTACAATGAGCAGTTCTTC
CASMRTGPFYNEQFF
>TRBV12-3/TRBV12-4|.|.|TRBJ2-1
TGTGCCAGCAGGCTTACAGGGTCCAATGAGCAGTTCTTC
CASRLTGSNEQFF
>TRBV11-3|.|.|TRBJ1-1
TGTGCCAGCAGCATCGACAGTGTGATAACTGAAGCTTTCTTT
CASSIDSVITEAFF
>TRBV3-1/TRBV3-2|TRBD1|.|TRBJ2-2
TGTGCCAGCAGCCATGGACAGGGGGCTTTCGGGGAGCTGTTTTTT
CASSHGQGAFGELFF
>TRBV10-3|.|few|TRBJ2-1
TGTGCCATCAGTGAGGAGGGTCTTGGGTTGCATGAGCAGTTCTTC
CAISEEGLGLHEQFF
>TRBV7-9|TRBD1|.|TRBJ1-2
TGTGCCAGCAGCCTCGACAGGGAAGCTAACTATGGCTACACCTTC
CASSLDREANYGYTF
>TRBV6-6|.|.|TRBJ2-7
TGTGCCAGCAGTCCTCAGGAAGCCGCCGCCTACGAGCAGTACTTC
CASSPQEAAAYEQYF
>TRBV3-1/TRBV3-2|TRBD2|once|TRBJ2-2
TGTGCCAGCAGCCCCCGGGGTAGCGGGAGTGGCACCGGGGAGCTGTTTTTT
CASSPRGSGSGTGELFF
>TRBV7-9|.|.|TRBJ2-3
TGTGCCAGCAGCTTAGCGGGGGGACTTTATACGCAGTATTTT
CASSLAGGLYTQYF
>TRBV2|TRBD2|.|TRBJ2-3
TGTGCCAGCAGTGAGGGCGGGGGATTCCCAGATACGCAGTATTTT
CASSEGGGFPDTQYF
>TRBV7-9|.|.|TRBJ2-5
TGTGCCAGCAGCTTAGCGCCCGGAGGGCAAGAGACCCAGTACTTC
CASSLAPGGQETQYF
>TRBV5-1|.|.|TRBJ2-5
TGCGCCAGCAGCCGAGACAGGCTGGGAGCACACTTC
CASSRDRLGAHF